This TCR beta chain emerged from a study of blood T cells in healthy people across ages (dated by TCRdb to 2014 to 2015). With regard to the full study: In model experiments, template switching captured about one uniquely barcoded TCR beta cDNA molecule for every two T cells. To avoid experimental bias, donors of different ages were distributed randomly across sequencing lanes. The donors were split into four age groups: young (average 16 years), middle-aged (around 37), aged (62) and long-lived (roughly 80). Using the same blood draw, the study looked at two additional independent replicas of 1 million unique cDNA reads for two donors, one aged 18 to 30 and the other aged 80 or older. Using deep sequencing normalized with unique cDNA molecular identifiers, the study measured how TCR beta repertoire diversity changes with age.

The donors were around 39 Caucasian individuals from Russia, aged roughly 6 to 90 years, who were systemically healthy. Roughly 10 milliliters of peripheral blood were collected from each donor into EDTA-treated Vacutainer tubes. Ficoll-Paque density-gradient centrifugation was used to isolate PBMCs, with at least 6.5 million per sample. Trizol reagent was used to extract total RNA from PBMCs, with at least 5 micrograms per sample. Naive CD45RAhigh/CD27high T cell percentages were measured by flow cytometry on a PBMC aliquot from every donor. General findings and caveats noted by the study authors: Total diversity estimates from one million sequenced T cells were considered lower bounds and underestimates. The CMV infection status of donors was not known, potentially confounding age-related changes in expanded clonotypes. Observed TCR beta diversity per million T cells fell roughly linearly with age, and a significant reduction was already apparent by age around 40. Because profiling used bulk unsorted PBMCs, naive and antigen-experienced compartments could not be compared conclusively. The percentage of naive T cells measured by flow cytometry correlated strongly with observed TCR beta diversity. Compared with the aged group, more naive CD4+ T cells, fewer expanded clones and increased TCR diversity were shown by the long-lived group, suggesting age selection.

The protocol used for the library was 5' RACE. Sequencing took place on an Illumina HiSeq 2500. The second PCR ran for about 7 to 11 cycles and used a J-beta primer mix along with a sample-barcoded 5' primer. Each TCR beta cDNA molecule received a unique molecular identifier from a template-switch 5' adaptor carrying 12 random nucleotides. At least 2.5 million CDR3-containing paired-end reads were obtained from each sample. The Mint cDNA synthesis kit, primed by a TRBC-specific oligonucleotide, was used to synthesize first-strand cDNA from all RNA. After uracil-DNA glycosylase treatment, a first 18-cycle PCR used universal primers M1SS and BC2_uni_R on all cDNA. Regarding the original processing steps: Each sample was normalized by randomly selecting 1 million high-quality reads, each carrying a distinct molecular identifier. Reads sharing molecular identifiers were discarded rather than binned into consensus sequences. CDR3 identification, clonotype clustering and error correction used MiTCR with a Q25 quality threshold and the strictest error-elimination algorithm. A nonparametric unseen species model with Euler transformation was used to estimate lower-bound total TCR beta diversity. TCRdb reprocessed the public reads (quality trimming at Q25 with fastp, clone calling with MiXCR) and kept in-frame beta chains. CDR3 protein sequences are deduplicated, and each keeps its most common genes and DNA. It is TCRdb's table, rather than the study itself, that gives the V and J calls and clone size. The sample profile shows 630,000 or so distinct CDR3 sequences; about 30% of them were found once. The ten largest clones take up 15% to 18% of the sample.

V is cut by 2 bases and J by 1 base, and the space between the germline ends is 9 bases. The CDR3 contains 15 residues, cysteine and phenylalanine counted. Solely the CDR3 DNA is kept, with 45 bases framed from the first base. CDR1 SGHVS and CDR2 FQNEAQ are derived from the germline V gene. This clonotype was counted only a few times. Its recognized antigen is unknown. No much larger clone is present one base from it, and per-base qualities are unavailable. The rearranged chain carries TRBV7-8 and TRBJ1-5; the D gene is not confidently resolved. This clonotype was sampled from a woman of 80 years or more in good health. Sequencing was done on a sample of blood. CDR3 protein: CASSLYTGSNQPQHF. Here is the DNA: TGTGCCAGCAGCTTATATACTGGGAGCAATCAGCCCCAGCATTTT.